This T cell receptor beta chain was sequenced for a study of blood T cell repertoires in COVID-19. The germline V gene has CDR1 LNHDA and CDR2 SQIVND (reference sequence). The length of the CDR3 is 15 residues. The V gene end was trimmed by 6 bases and the J gene end by 3 bases; junction bases not matched to a gene: 9. The method was immunoSEQ multiplex PCR; TCRdb's version includes in-frame clones alone and lacks a portion of them. The repertoire holds roughly 170,000 clones, about 85% seen once, with about 1.2% in the top ten. The chain links TRBV19 to TRBJ1-2, with 8 bases matching TRBD1. Sequencing input: peripheral blood. This TCR derives from a man in his sixties who had recovered from COVID-19. The CDR3 reads CASRITQGAHYGYTF. The CDR3 DNA follows: TGTGCCAGTAGAATAACCCAGGGGGCCCACTATGGCTACACCTTC.